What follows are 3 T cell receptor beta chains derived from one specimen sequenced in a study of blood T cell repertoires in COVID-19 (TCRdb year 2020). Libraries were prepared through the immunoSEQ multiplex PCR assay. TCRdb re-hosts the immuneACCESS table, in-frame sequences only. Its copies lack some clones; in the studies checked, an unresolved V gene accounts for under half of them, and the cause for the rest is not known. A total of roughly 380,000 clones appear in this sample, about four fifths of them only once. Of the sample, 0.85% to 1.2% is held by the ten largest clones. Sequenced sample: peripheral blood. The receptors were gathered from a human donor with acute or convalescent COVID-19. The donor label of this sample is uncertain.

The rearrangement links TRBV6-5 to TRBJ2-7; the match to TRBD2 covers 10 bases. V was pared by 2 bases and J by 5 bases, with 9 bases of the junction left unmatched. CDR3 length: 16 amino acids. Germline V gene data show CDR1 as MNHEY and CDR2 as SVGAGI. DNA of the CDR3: TGTGCCAGCAGTTACACGGCTAGCGGGAGTTGGAACGAGCAGTACTTC. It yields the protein CASSYTASGSWNEQYF.

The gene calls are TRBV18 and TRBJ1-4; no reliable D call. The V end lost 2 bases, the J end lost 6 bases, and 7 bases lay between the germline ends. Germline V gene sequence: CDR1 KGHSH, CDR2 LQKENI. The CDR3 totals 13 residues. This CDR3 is CASSPGLHEKLFF. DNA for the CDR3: TGTGCCAGCTCACCAGGGCTTCATGAAAAACTGTTTTTT. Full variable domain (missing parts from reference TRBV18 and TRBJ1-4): NAGVMQNPRHLVRRRGQEARLRCSPMKGHSHVYWYRQLPEEGLKFMVYLQKENIIDESGMPKERFSAEFPKEGPSILRIQQVVRGDSAAYFCASSPGLHEKLFFGSGTQLSVL.

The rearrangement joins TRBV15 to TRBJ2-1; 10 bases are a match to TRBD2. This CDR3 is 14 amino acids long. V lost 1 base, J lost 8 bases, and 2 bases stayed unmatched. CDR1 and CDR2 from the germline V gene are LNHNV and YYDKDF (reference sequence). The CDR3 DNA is TGTGCCACCAGCAGAGCTAGCGGGAGTCATGAGCAGTTCTTC. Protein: CATSRASGSHEQFF.